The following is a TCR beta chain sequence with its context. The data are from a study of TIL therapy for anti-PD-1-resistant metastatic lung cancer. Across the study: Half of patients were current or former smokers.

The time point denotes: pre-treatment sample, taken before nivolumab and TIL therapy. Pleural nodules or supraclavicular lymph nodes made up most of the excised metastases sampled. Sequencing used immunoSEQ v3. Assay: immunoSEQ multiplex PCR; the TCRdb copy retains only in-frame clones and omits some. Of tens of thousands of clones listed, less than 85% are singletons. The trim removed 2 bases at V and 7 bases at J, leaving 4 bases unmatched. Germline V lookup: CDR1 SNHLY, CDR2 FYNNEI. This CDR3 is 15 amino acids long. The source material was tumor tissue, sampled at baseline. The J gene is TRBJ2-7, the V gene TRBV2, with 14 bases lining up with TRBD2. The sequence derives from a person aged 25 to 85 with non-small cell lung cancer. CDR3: CASSERLAGGVEQYF. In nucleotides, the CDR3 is TGTGCCAGCAGTGAAAGACTAGCGGGAGGGGTGGAGCAGTACTTC.